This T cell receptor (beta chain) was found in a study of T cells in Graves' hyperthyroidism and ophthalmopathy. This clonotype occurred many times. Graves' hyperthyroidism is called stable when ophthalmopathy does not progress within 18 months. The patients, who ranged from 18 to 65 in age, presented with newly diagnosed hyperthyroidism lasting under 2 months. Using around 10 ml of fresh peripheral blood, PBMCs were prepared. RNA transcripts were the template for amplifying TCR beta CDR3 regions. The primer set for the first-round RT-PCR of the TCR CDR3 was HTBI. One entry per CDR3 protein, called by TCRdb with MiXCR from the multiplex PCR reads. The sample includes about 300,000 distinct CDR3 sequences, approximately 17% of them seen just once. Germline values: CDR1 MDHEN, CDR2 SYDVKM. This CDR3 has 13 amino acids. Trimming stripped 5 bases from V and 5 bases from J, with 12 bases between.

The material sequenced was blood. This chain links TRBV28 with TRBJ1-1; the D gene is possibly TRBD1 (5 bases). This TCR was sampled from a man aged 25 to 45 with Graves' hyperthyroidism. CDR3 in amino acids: CASSILRVTEAFF. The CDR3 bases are TGTGCCAGCAGTATACTCAGGGTTACTGAAGCTTTCTTT.